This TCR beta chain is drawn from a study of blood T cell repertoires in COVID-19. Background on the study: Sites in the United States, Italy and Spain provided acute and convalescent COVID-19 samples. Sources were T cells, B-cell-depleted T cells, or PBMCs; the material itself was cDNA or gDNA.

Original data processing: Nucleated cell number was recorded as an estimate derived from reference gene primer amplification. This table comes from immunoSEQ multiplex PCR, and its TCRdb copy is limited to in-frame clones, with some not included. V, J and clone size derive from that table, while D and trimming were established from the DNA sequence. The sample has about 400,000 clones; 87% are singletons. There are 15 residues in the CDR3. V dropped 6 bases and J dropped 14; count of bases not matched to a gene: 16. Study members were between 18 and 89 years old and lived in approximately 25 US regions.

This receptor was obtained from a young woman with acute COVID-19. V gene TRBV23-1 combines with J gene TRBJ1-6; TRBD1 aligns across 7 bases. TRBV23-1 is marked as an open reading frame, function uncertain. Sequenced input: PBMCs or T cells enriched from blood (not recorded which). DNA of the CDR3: TGCGCCAGCAGACGAAATCCGGGACAGTTTGTAGCCCTCCACTTT. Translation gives CASRRNPGQFVALHF.